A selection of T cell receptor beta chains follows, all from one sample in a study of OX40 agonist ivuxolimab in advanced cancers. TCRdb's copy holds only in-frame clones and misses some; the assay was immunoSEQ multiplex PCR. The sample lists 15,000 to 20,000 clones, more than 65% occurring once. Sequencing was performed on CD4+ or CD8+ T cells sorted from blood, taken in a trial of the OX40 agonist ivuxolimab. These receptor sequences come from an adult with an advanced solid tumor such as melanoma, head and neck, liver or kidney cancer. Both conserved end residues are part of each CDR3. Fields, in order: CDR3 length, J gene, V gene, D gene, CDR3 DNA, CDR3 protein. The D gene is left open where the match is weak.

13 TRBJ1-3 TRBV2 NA TGTGCCCCTAAGCGGGGCTCTGGAAACACCATATATTTT CAPKRGSGNTIYF
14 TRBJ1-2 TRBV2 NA TGTGCCAGCGCAATGGGGGGGCGCAACTATGGCTACACCTTC CASAMGGRNYGYTF
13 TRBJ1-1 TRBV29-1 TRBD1 TGCAGCGTTAGACAGGGATTTAACACTGAAGCTTTCTTT CSVRQGFNTEAFF
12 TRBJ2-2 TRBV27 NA TGTGCCAGCAGTTTACAGAGCGGGGAGCTGTTTTTT CASSLQSGELFF
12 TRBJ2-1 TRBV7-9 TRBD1 TGTGCCAGCAGCGAGGGACAGTGGGATCAGTTCTTC CASSEGQWDQFF
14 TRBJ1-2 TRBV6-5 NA TGTGCCAGCAGTTTGGTCGGAACTAACTATGGCTACACCTTC CASSLVGTNYGYTF
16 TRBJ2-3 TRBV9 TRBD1 TGTGCCAGCAGCGTCGACAGGGCTACTAGCACAGATACGCAGTATTTT CASSVDRATSTDTQYF
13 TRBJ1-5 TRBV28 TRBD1 TGTGCCAGCAAACAGGGGATGATTCAGCCCCAGCATTTT CASKQGMIQPQHF
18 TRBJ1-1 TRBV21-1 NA TGTGCCAGCAGCAAAGCAACGCAGTCGGGGGGCAATAACACTGAAGCTTTCTTT CASSKATQSGGNNTEAFF
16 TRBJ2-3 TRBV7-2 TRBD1 TGTGCCAGCAGCACCCGGGACAGGGGGTCGGCAGATACGCAGTATTTT CASSTRDRGSADTQYF
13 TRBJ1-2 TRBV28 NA TGTGCCAGCAGTGCCCGAGGGGCTAGTGGCTACACCTTC CASSARGASGYTF
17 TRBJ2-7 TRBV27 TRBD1 TGTGCCAGCAGTTCCACCTCCGTACAGGGGGCCACCGACGAGCAGTACTTC CASSSTSVQGATDEQYF
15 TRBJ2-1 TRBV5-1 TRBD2 TGCGCCAGCAGCTTTATAGCGGGGGGCTACAATGAGCAGTTCTTC CASSFIAGGYNEQFF
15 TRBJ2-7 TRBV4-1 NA TGCGCCAGCAGCCAATCCCGGGGAGGCTTCTACGAGCAGTACTTC CASSQSRGGFYEQYF